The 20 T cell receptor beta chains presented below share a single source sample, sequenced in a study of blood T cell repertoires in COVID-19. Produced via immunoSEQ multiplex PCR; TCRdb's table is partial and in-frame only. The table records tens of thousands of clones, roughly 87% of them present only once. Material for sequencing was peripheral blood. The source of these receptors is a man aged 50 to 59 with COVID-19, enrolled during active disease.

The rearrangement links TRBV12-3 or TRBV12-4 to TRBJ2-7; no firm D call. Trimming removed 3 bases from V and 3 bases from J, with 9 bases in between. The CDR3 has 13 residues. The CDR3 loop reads CASSFGFNYEQYF. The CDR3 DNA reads TGTGCCAGCAGTTTCGGTTTCAACTACGAGCAGTACTTC.

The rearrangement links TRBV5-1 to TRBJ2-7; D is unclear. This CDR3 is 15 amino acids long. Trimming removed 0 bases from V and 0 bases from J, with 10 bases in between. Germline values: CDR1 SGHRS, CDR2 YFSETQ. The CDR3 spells CASSLEAASSYEQYF. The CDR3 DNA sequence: TGCGCCAGCAGCTTGGAGGCAGCTAGCTCCTACGAGCAGTACTTC.

As DNA, the CDR3 is TGTGCCACCACCGGGGCAGGATCCTATAATTCACCCCTCCACTTT. Protein sequence: CATTGAGSYNSPLHF. V usage is TRBV7-9 and J usage is TRBJ1-6; tentatively, D is TRBD1 (5 bases). Germline values: CDR1 SEHNR, CDR2 FQNEAQ (reference sequence). This CDR3 has 15 residues. The V and J ends lost 10 bases and 1 base respectively, with 14 bases between them. Complete variable domain (other parts from reference TRBV7-9 and TRBJ1-6): DTGVSQNPRHKITKRGQNVTFRCDPISEHNRLYWYRQTLGQGPEFLTYFQNEAQLEKSRLLSDRFSAERPKGSFSTLEIQRTEQGDSAMYLCATTGAGSYNSPLHFGNGTRLTVT.

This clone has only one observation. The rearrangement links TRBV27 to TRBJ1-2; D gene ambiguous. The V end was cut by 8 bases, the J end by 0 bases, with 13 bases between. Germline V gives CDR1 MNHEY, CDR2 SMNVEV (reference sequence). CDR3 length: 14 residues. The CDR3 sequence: CASRGSGTNYGYTF. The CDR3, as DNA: TGTGCCAGCCGAGGGTCCGGGACTAACTATGGCTACACCTTC.

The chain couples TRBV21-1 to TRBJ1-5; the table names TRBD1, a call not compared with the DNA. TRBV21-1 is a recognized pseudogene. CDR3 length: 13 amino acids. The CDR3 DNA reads TGTAGGACAGGACAAGGAGGCAATCAGCCCCAGCATTTT. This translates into CRTGQGGNQPQHF.

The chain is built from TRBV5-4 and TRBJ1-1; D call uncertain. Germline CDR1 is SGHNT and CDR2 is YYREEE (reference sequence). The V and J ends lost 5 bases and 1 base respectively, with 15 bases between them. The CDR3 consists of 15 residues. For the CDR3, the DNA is TGTGCCAGCAGACAAATGGACGGAGGGAACACTGAAGCTTTCTTT. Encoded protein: CASRQMDGGNTEAFF.

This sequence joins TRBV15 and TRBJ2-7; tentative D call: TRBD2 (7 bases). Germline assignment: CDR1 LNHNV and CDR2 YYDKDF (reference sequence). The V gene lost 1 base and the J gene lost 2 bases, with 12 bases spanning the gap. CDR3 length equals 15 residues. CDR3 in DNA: TGTGCCACCAGCAGAGCGGGGGGCTTACCCTACGAGCAGTACTTC. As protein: CATSRAGGLPYEQYF.

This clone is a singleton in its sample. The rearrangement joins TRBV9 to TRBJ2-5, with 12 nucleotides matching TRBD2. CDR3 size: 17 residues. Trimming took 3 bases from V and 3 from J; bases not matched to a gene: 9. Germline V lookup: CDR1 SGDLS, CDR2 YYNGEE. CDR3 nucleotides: TGTGCCAGCAGCGGACTAGCGGGAGACCAAGGGGAAGAGACCCAGTACTTC. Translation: CASSGLAGDQGEETQYF.

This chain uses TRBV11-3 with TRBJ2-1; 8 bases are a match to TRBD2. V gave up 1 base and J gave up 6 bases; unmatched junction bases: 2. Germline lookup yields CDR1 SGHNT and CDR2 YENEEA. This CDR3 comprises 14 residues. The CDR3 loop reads CASSLGSGVNEQFF. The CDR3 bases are TGTGCCAGCAGCTTAGGTAGCGGGGTCAATGAGCAGTTCTTC.

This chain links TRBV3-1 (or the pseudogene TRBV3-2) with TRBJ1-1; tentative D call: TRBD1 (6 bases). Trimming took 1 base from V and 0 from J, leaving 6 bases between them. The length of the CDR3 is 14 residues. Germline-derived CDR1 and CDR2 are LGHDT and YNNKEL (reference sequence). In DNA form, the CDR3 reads TGTGCCAGCAGCCAAGCAGGGGTGAACACTGAAGCTTTCTTT. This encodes CASSQAGVNTEAFF.

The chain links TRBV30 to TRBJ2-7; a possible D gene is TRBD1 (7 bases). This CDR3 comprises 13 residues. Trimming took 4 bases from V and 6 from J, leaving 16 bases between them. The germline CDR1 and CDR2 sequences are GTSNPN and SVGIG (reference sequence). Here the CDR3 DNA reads TGTGCCTGGAATTTAGGAGGGGGCGTCGAGCAGTACTTC. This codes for CAWNLGGGVEQYF.

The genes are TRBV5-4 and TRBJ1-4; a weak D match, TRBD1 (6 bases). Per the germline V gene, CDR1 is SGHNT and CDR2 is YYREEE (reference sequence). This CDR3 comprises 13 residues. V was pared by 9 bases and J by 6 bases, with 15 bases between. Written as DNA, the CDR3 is TGTGCCACCACAACAGGGAGGGATGAAAAACTGTTTTTT. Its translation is CATTTGRDEKLFF.

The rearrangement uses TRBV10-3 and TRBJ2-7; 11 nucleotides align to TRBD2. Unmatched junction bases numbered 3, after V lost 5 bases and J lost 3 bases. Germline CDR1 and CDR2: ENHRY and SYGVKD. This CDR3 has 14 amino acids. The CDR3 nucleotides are TGTGCCATCAGTACTAGCGGGAGCGACTACGAGCAGTACTTC. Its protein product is CAISTSGSDYEQYF.

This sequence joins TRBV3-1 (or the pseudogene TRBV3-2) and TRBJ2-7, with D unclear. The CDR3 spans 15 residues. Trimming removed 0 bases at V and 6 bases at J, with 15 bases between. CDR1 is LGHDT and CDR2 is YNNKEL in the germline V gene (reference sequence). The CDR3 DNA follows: TGTGCCAGCAGCCAAGATACCTCGACTTTGGGCGAGCAGTACTTC. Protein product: CASSQDTSTLGEQYF.

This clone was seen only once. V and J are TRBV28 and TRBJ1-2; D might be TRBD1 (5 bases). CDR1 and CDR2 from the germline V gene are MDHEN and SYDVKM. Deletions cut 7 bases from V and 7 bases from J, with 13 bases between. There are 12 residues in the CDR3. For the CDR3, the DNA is TGTGCCAGCACTTATCAGGGTGTTGGCTACACCTTC. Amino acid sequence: CASTYQGVGYTF.

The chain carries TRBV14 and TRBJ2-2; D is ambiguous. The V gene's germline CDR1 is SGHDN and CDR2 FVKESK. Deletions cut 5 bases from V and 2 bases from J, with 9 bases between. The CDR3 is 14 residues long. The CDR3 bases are TGTGCCAGCAGCTCAGACTTAAACACCGGGGAGCTGTTTTTT. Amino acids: CASSSDLNTGELFF.

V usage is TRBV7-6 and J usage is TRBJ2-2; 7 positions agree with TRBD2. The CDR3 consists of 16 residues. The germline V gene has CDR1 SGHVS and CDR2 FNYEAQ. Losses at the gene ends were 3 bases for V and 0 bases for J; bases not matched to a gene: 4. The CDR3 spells CASSFRAGANTGELFF. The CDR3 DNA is TGTGCCAGCAGCTTTAGGGCGGGAGCGAACACCGGGGAGCTGTTTTTT.

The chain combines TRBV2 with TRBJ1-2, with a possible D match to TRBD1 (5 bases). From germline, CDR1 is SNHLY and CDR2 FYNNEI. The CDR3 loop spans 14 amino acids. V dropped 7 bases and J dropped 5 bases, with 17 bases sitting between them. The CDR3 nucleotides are TGTGCCAGCATGGGTCTCCGGGGGAGATATGGCTACACCTTC. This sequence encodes CASMGLRGRYGYTF.

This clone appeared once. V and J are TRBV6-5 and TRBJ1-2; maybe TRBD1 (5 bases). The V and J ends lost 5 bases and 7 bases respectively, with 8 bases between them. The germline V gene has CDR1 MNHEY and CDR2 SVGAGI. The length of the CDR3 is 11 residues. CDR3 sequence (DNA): TGTGCCAGCAGTAGGGGTACTGGCTACACCTTC. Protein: CASSRGTGYTF.

The CDR3 spells CASSRSTDYEQYF. CDR3 in DNA: TGTGCCAGCAGTCGTTCGACAGACTACGAGCAGTACTTC. The rearrangement uses TRBV6-5 and TRBJ2-7; perhaps TRBD1 as D (5 bases). V was trimmed by 5 bases and J by 3 bases, leaving 11 bases between them. This CDR3 region has 13 residues. Germline lookup yields CDR1 MNHEY and CDR2 SVGAGI.